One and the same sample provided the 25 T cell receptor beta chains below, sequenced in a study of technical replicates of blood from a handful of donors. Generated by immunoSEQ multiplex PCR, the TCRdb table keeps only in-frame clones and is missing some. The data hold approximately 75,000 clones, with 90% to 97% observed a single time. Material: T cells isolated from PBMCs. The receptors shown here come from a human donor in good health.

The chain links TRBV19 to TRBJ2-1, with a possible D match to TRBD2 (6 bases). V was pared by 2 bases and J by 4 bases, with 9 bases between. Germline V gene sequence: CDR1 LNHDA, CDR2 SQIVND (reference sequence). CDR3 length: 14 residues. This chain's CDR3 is CASSIRGIYNEQFF. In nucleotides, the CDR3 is TGTGCCAGTAGTATACGGGGGATATACAATGAGCAGTTCTTC. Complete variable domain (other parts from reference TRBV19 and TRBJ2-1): DGGITQSPKYLFRKEGQNVTLSCEQNLNHDAMYWYRQDPGQGLRLIYYSQIVNDFQKGDIAEGYSVSREKKESFPLTVTSAQKNPTAFYLCASSIRGIYNEQFFGPGTRLTVL.

CDR3 in DNA: TGTGCCAGCAGTGAAGTTAACATGAACACTGAAGCTTTCTTT. It specifies CASSEVNMNTEAFF. The V call is TRBV25-1, the J call TRBJ1-1, with D uncertain. CDR3 size: 14 residues. Per germline, CDR1 MGHDK and CDR2 SYGVNS. V shed 2 bases and J shed 0 bases, with 7 bases lying between them. Full variable domain (outside the CDR3, taken from reference TRBV25-1 and TRBJ1-1): EADIYQTPRYLVIGTGKKITLECSQTMGHDKMYWYQQDPGMELHLIHYSYGVNSTEKGDLSSESTVSRIRTEHFPLTLESARPSHTSQYLCASSEVNMNTEAFFGQGTRLTVV.

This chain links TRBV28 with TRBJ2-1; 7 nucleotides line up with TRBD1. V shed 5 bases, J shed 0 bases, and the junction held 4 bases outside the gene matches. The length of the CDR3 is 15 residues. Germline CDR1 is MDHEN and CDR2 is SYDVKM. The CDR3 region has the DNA TGTGCCAGCAGTCTGACAGGGATCTCCTACAATGAGCAGTTCTTC. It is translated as CASSLTGISYNEQFF.

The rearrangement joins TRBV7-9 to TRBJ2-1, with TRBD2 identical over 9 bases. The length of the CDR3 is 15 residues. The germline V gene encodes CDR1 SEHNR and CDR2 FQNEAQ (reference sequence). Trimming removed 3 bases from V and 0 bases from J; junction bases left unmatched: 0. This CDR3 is CASSFSGGSYNEQFF. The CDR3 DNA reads TGTGCCAGCAGCTTTAGCGGGGGCTCCTACAATGAGCAGTTCTTC.

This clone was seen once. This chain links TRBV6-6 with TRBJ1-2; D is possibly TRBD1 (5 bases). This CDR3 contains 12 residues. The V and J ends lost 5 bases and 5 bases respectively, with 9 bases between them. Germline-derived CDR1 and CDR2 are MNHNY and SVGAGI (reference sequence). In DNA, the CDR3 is TGTGCCAGCAGTGACAGAACATATGGCTACACCTTC. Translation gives CASSDRTYGYTF.

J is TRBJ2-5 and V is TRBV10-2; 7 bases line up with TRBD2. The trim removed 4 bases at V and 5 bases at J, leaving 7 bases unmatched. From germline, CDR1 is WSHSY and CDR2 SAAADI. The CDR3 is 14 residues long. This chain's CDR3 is CASSGPGGSETQYF. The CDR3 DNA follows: TGCGCCAGCAGTGGGCCAGGCGGGAGTGAGACCCAGTACTTC.

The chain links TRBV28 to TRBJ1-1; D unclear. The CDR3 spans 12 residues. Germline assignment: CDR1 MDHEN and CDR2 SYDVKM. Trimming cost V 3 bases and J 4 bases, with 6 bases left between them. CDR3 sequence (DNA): TGTGCCAGCAGTTTCCCCTTCACTGAAGCTTTCTTT. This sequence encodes CASSFPFTEAFF.

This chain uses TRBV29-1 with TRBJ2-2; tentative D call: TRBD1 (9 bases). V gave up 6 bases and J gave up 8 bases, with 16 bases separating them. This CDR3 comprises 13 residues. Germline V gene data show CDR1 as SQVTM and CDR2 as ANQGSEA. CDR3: CSVGTGTSGELFF. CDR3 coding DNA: TGCAGCGTCGGGACAGGGACTAGTGGGGAGCTGTTTTTT.

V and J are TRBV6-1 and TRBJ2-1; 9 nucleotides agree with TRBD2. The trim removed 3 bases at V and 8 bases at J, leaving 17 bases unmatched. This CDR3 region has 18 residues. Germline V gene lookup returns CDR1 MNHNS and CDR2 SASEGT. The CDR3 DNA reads TGTGCCAGCAGTGATGACCTAGCTAGCGGGATAGAGTACGATGAGCAGTTCTTC. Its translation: CASSDDLASGIEYDEQFF.

CDR3 nucleotide sequence: TGTGCCAGCAGCTTGGGGGGGGCGGGAGGTCCCTACAATGAGCAGTTCTTC. Protein product: CASSLGGAGGPYNEQFF. The chain uses TRBV5-4 and TRBJ2-1; 8 bases are shared with TRBD2. J gave up 2 bases and V 0 bases, and 7 bases lay outside the gene matches. The CDR3 totals 17 residues. Germline assignment: CDR1 SGHNT and CDR2 YYREEE (reference sequence).

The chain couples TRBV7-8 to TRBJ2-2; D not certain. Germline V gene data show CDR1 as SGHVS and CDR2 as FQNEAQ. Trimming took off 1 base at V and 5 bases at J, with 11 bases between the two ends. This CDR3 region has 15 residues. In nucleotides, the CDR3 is TGTGCCAGCAGCTTAGTAGATACAGTAACCGGGGAGCTGTTTTTT. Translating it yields CASSLVDTVTGELFF.

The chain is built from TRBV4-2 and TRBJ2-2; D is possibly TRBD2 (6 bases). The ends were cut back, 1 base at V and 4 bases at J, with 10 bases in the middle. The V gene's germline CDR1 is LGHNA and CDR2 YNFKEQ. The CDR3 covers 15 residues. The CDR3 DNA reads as TGTGCCAGCAGCCAAGGGACTACAACCACCGGGGAGCTGTTTTTT. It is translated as CASSQGTTTTGELFF.

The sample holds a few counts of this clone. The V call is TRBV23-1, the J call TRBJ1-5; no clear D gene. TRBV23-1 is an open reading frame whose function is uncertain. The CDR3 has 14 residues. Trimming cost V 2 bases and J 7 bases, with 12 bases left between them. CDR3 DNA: TGCGCCAGCAGTCAACCCAGACACACGCAGCCCCAGCATTTT. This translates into CASSQPRHTQPQHF.

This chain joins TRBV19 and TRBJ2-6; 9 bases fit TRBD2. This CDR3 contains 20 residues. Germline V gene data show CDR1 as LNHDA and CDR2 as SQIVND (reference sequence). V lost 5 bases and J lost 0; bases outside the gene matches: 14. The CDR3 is CASSPFFEREVDSGANVLTF. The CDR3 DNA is TGTGCCAGTAGTCCGTTCTTTGAGCGGGAGGTTGACTCTGGGGCCAACGTCCTGACTTTC.

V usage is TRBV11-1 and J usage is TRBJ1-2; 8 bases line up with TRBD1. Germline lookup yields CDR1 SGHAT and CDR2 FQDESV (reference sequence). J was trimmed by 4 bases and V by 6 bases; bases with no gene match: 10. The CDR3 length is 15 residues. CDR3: CASSRGQGDIYGYTF. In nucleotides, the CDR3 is TGTGCCAGCAGTCGAGGACAGGGAGATATCTATGGCTACACCTTC.

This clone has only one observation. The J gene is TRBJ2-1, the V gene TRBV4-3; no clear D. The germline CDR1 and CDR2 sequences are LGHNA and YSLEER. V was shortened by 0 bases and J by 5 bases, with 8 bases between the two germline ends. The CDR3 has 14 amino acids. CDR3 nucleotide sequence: TGCGCCAGCAGCCAAGACTCTTCTAACAATGAGCAGTTCTTC. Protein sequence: CASSQDSSNNEQFF.

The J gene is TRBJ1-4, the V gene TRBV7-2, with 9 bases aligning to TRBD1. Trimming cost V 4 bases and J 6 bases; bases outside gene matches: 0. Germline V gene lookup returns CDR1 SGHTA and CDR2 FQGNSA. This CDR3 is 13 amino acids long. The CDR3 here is CASSYRGHEKLFF. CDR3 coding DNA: TGTGCCAGCAGCTACAGGGGGCATGAAAAACTGTTTTTT.

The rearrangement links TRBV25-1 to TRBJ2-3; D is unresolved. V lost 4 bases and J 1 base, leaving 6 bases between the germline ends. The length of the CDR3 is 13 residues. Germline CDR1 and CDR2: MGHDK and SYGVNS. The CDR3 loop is CASSAQGTDTQYF. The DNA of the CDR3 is TGTGCCAGCAGTGCCCAGGGCACAGATACGCAGTATTTT.

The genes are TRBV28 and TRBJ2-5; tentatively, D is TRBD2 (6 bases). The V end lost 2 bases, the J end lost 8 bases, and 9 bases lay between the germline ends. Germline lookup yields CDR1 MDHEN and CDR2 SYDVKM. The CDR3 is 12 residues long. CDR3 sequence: CASSLAEGTQYF. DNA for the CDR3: TGTGCCAGCAGTTTAGCGGAGGGTACCCAGTACTTC.

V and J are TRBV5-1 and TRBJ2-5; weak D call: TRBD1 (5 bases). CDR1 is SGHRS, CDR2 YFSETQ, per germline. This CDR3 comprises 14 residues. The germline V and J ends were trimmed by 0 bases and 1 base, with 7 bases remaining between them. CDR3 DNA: TGCGCCAGCAGCTTGGTGACAGTCCAAGAGACCCAGTACTTC. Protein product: CASSLVTVQETQYF.

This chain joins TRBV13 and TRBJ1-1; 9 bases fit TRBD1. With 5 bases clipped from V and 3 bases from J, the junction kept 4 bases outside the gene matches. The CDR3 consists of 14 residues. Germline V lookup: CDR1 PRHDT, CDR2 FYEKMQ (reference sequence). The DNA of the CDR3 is TGTGCCAGCAGCAGGACAGGGGTTTACACTGAAGCTTTCTTT. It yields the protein CASSRTGVYTEAFF.

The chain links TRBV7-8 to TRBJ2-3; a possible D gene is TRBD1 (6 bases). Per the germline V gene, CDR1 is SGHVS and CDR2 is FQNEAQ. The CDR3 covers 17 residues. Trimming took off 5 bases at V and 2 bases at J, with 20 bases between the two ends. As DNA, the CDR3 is TGTGCCAGCAGCCCAAAGGGGGTGGGCGGGTCCACAGATACGCAGTATTTT. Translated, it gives CASSPKGVGGSTDTQYF. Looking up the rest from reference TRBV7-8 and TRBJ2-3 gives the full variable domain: GAGVSQSPRYKVAKRGQDVALRCDPISGHVSLFWYQQALGQGPEFLTYFQNEAQLDKSGLPSDRFFAERPEGSVSTLKIQRTQQEDSAVYLCASSPKGVGGSTDTQYFGPGTRLTVL.

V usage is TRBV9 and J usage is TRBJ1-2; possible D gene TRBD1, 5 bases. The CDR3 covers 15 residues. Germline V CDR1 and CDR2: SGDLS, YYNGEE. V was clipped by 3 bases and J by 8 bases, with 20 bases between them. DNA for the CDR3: TGTGCCAGCAGCGACGTCCTCACGGGGGTGAAAGGCTACACCTTC. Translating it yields CASSDVLTGVKGYTF.

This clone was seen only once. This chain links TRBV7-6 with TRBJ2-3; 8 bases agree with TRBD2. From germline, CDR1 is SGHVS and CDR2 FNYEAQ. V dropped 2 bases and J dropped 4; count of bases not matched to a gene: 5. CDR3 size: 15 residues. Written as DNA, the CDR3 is TGTGCCAGCAGCTTATTCAGCGGGAGCGCAGATACGCAGTATTTT. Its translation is CASSLFSGSADTQYF.

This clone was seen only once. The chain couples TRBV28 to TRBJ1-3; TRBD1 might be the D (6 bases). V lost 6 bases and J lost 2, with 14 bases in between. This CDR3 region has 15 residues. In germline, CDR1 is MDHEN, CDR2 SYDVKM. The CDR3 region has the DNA TGTGCCAGCAGACCCAGTGGGGGCCCTGGAAACACCATATATTTT. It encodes CASRPSGGPGNTIYF.